This T cell receptor beta chain was identified during a study of blood T cell repertoires in COVID-19. Measured with immunoSEQ multiplex PCR; TCRdb has only the in-frame clones, and not every one. The sample contains about 150,000 clones, 65% to 90% of which appear only once. The TCR sequence derives from a woman in her forties or fifties with acute or convalescent COVID-19. The sequenced sample consisted of peripheral blood.

Here the CDR3 reads CASSPRHYEQYF. The DNA of the CDR3 is TGTGCCAGCAGCCCGAGACACTACGAGCAGTACTTC. The gene calls are TRBV7-2 and TRBJ2-7; D not resolved. Trimming removed 5 bases from V and 3 bases from J, with 8 bases in between. The germline V gene has CDR1 SGHTA and CDR2 FQGNSA. This CDR3 spans 12 amino acids.